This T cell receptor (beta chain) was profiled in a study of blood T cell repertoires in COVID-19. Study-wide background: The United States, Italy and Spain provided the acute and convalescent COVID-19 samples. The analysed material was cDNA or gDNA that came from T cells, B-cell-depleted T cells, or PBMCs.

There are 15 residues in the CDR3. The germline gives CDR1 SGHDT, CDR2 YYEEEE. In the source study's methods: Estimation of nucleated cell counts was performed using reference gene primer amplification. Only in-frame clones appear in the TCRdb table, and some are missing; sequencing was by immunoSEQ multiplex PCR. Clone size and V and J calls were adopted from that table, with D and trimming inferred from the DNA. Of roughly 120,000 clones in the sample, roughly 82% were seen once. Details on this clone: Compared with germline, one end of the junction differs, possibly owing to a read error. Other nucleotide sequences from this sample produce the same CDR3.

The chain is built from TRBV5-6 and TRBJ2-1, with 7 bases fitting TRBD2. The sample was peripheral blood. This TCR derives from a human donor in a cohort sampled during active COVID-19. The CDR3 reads CASSFLAANYNEQFF. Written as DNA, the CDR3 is TGCGCCAGCAGCTTTCTAGCGGCGAATTACAATGAGCAGTTCTTC. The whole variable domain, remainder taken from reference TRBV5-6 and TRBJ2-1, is DAGVTQSPTHLIKTRGQQVTLRCSPKSGHDTVSWYQQALGQGPQFIFQYYEEEERQRGNFPDRFSGHQFPNYSSELNVNALLLGDSALYLCASSFLAANYNEQFFGPGTRLTVL.